This T cell receptor beta chain was captured by sequencing in a study of shared clonotypes between healthy human individuals. The CDR3 loop spans 16 amino acids. Germline trimming cut 6 bases from V and 2 bases from J; bases unmatched to any gene: 11. Germline V lookup: CDR1 MNHEY, CDR2 SMNVEV (reference sequence). Naive CD8 cells were CD45RO-negative, positively selected for CCR7, excluding terminally differentiated effector memory CD45RA+ cells. Clones were read by immunoSEQ multiplex PCR, and TCRdb kept only the in-frame ones, dropping some. The profile shows about 2 million clones, roughly 95% of them singletons.

The J gene is TRBJ2-5, the V gene TRBV27; 8 bases fit TRBD2. The sequenced sample was naive CD8+ T cells sorted from blood. This sequence originates from a man aged 18 to 29 in good health. In nucleotides, the CDR3 is TGTGCCAGCAGGGCGGAGCGGGGGCGACCGCAAGAGACCCAGTACTTC. It yields the protein CASRAERGRPQETQYF.